This T cell receptor beta chain was sequenced during a study of naive and memory T cell subsets. About this clonotype: Its antigen is currently unknown.

The beta constant-region primer was an equimolar mix of two oligonucleotides covering TRBC1 and TRBC2. TCRdb processed the UMI-ligation and nested PCR reads anew with MiXCR; each CDR3 protein has one entry. The table lists some 150,000 distinct CDR3 sequences, over 15% of them singletons. Per the germline V gene, CDR1 is SGHTA and CDR2 is FQGNSA. Trimming removed 5 bases from V and 8 bases from J; junction bases left unmatched: 9. There are 15 residues in the CDR3. Study-wide points: Diversity fell and Gini index rose from naive through CM, EM, EMRA.

The specimen was naive CD4+ T cells from blood. The chain links TRBV7-2 to TRBJ2-1; TRBD2 matches at 10 bases. This receptor was obtained from a human donor in good health. The CDR3 region has the DNA TGTGCCAGCAGCCCCGGGACTAGCGTCTCAGATGAGCAGTTCTTC. It codes for CASSPGTSVSDEQFF.